This T cell receptor beta chain was captured by sequencing in a study of PD-1 blockade in classical Hodgkin lymphoma. Study-wide results and caveats: Significantly greater TCR diversity emerged by C4D1 in CD4+ cells but not CD8+ cells. Patients with a complete response exhibited baseline diversity comparable to newly diagnosed patients. Reported findings placed baseline TCR diversity lower in newly diagnosed patients (compared with healthy donors).

Exposure to brentuximab vedotin varied, and each patient had relapsed following autologous stem cell transplantation. Responses achieved at best were complete response, partial response or progressive disease. Measured with immunoSEQ multiplex PCR; TCRdb has only the in-frame clones, and not every one. Of about 40,000 clones in the sample, around 80% were seen once. Points on this clone: Its antigen is unidentified.

Sequencing used peripheral blood mononuclear cells (PBMCs), obtained at baseline. This TCR came from a human donor with classical Hodgkin lymphoma.

CDR3 protein: CASSPGQGRGGDTEAFF. The DNA for the CDR3 is TGTGCCAGCAGTCCGGGACAGGGAAGGGGGGGGGACACTGAAGCTTTCTTT. The V call is TRBV27, the J call TRBJ1-1, with 9 bases matching TRBD1. The CDR3 sequence is 17 residues long. The germline CDR1 and CDR2 sequences are MNHEY and SMNVEV (reference sequence). Losses at the gene ends were 5 bases for V and 3 bases for J; bases not matched to a gene: 13.